This T cell receptor beta chain is drawn from a study of CD8+CD57+ T cells in acquired aplastic anemia. Deletions cut 3 bases from V and 3 bases from J, with 13 bases between. Germline CDR1 SGDLS, CDR2 YYNGEE. The CDR3 consists of 16 residues. Sequenced patients had shown CD8+CD57+ cell expansion by flow cytometry. Genomic DNA provided the template from which TCR beta VDJ and CDR3 profiles were obtained. TCRdb itself ran the reads through MiXCR, one entry per CDR3 protein. This table has 250,000 or so distinct CDR3 sequences, roughly half appearing once. This TCR was recovered from a human donor with aplastic anemia. This chain links TRBV9 with TRBJ1-6, with a tentative D call TRBD1 (6 bases). Sequencing was performed on sorted CD4+, CD8+, or CD8+CD57+ T cells (not recorded which) from PBMCs. CDR3 sequence reads: CASSARGAGYNSPLHF. DNA of the CDR3: TGTGCCAGCAGCGCTAGGGGGGCGGGCTATAATTCACCCCTCCACTTT.